These T cell receptor beta chains were read from a single sample in a study of CD8+ T cells in alopecia areata. Data came from immunoSEQ multiplex PCR; TCRdb stores just in-frame clones and leaves some out. The sample holds 150,000 to 200,000 clones, 60% seen once. The material sequenced was CD4+ T cells sorted from blood, taken at week 24, from a patient treated with tofacitinib. The receptor set was obtained from a human donor with alopecia areata. Both conserved end residues are part of each CDR3. D genes are given only for firm matches. Expanded clones are given a class, and other clones once, few, many or no size at all.

clone size: few; J gene: TRBJ2-2; D gene: .; V gene: TRBV7-2; CDR3 protein: CASSYRFNTGELFF; CDR3 DNA: TGTGCCAGCAGCTACAGGTTCAACACCGGGGAGCTGTTTTTT
clone size: .; J gene: TRBJ2-2; D gene: .; V gene: TRBV7-2; CDR3 protein: CASSLLRGRTGELFF; CDR3 DNA: TGTGCCAGCAGCTTATTGCGGGGTCGGACCGGGGAGCTGTTTTTT
clone size: .; J gene: TRBJ1-5; D gene: .; V gene: TRBV6-1; CDR3 protein: CASTSNPNQPQHF; CDR3 DNA: TGTGCCAGCACGAGTAACCCCAATCAGCCCCAGCATTTT
clone size: few; J gene: TRBJ2-2; D gene: .; V gene: TRBV5-1; CDR3 protein: CASSLRVPDTGELFF; CDR3 DNA: TGCGCCAGCAGCTTGAGGGTCCCCGACACCGGGGAGCTGTTTTTT
clone size: .; J gene: TRBJ2-1; D gene: TRBD1; V gene: TRBV29-1; CDR3 protein: CSGQGQINEQFF; CDR3 DNA: TGCAGCGGTCAGGGACAGATCAATGAGCAGTTCTTC
clone size: .; J gene: TRBJ1-2; D gene: .; V gene: TRBV2; CDR3 protein: CASSDPPGESKRF; CDR3 DNA: TGTGCCAGCAGTGATCCTCCCGGGGAATCGAAACGGTTC
clone size: few; J gene: TRBJ1-1; D gene: TRBD1; V gene: TRBV7-2; CDR3 protein: CASSLYGDREGFF; CDR3 DNA: TGTGCCAGCAGCTTATATGGAGACAGGGAAGGTTTCTTT
clone size: .; J gene: TRBJ2-7; D gene: TRBD2; V gene: TRBV5-1; CDR3 protein: CASSTGGHEQYF; CDR3 DNA: TGCGCCAGCAGCACGGGGGGGCACGAGCAGTACTTC
clone size: .; J gene: TRBJ2-6; D gene: .; V gene: TRBV29-1; CDR3 protein: CSVAYRQNSGANVLTF; CDR3 DNA: TGCAGCGTTGCATACCGACAGAACTCTGGGGCCAACGTCCTGACTTTC
clone size: few; J gene: TRBJ2-3; D gene: .; V gene: TRBV2; CDR3 protein: CASSEAAGGPDTQYF; CDR3 DNA: TGTGCCAGCAGTGAAGCGGCCGGAGGACCAGATACGCAGTATTTT
clone size: .; J gene: TRBJ1-5; D gene: TRBD1; V gene: TRBV30; CDR3 protein: CAWTTGGNQPQHF; CDR3 DNA: TGTGCCTGGACGACAGGGGGAAATCAGCCCCAGCATTTT
clone size: .; J gene: TRBJ2-5; D gene: .; V gene: TRBV7-2; CDR3 protein: CASSLAVGPKTQYF; CDR3 DNA: TGTGCCAGCAGCTTAGCGGTGGGCCCCAAGACCCAGTACTTC
clone size: once; J gene: TRBJ1-2; D gene: .; V gene: TRBV18; CDR3 protein: CASSRGAQNYGYTF; CDR3 DNA: TGTGCCAGCTCACGGGGGGCGCAAAACTATGGCTACACCTTC
clone size: .; J gene: TRBJ1-1; D gene: .; V gene: TRBV15; CDR3 protein: CATSKQNTEAFF; CDR3 DNA: TGTGCCACCAGCAAACAGAACACTGAAGCTTTCTTT
clone size: .; J gene: TRBJ1-1; D gene: .; V gene: TRBV2; CDR3 protein: CASSESPPNTEAFF; CDR3 DNA: TGTGCCAGCAGTGAATCCCCCCCCAACACTGAAGCTTTCTTT
clone size: .; J gene: TRBJ1-1; D gene: TRBD1; V gene: TRBV30; CDR3 protein: CAYLPDRGEAFF; CDR3 DNA: TGTGCCTATCTCCCAGACAGGGGTGAAGCTTTCTTT
clone size: .; J gene: TRBJ2-2; D gene: .; V gene: TRBV19; CDR3 protein: CASSFQGSGGELFF; CDR3 DNA: TGTGCCAGTAGTTTCCAGGGCTCGGGCGGGGAGCTGTTTTTT
clone size: few; J gene: TRBJ2-7; D gene: .; V gene: TRBV29-1; CDR3 protein: CSVGQDYEQYF; CDR3 DNA: TGCAGCGTCGGCCAGGACTACGAGCAGTACTTC
clone size: .; J gene: TRBJ1-5; D gene: TRBD1; V gene: TRBV4-3; CDR3 protein: CASSRDRANQPQHF; CDR3 DNA: TGCGCCAGCAGCCGGGACAGGGCCAATCAGCCCCAGCATTTT
clone size: .; J gene: TRBJ1-3; D gene: .; V gene: TRBV29-1; CDR3 protein: CSVRRGSGNTIYF; CDR3 DNA: TGCAGCGTACGGAGGGGATCCGGAAACACCATATATTTT
clone size: once; J gene: TRBJ2-7; D gene: TRBD1; V gene: TRBV18; CDR3 protein: CASSTGQGSYEQYF; CDR3 DNA: TGTGCCAGCTCAACGGGACAGGGCTCCTACGAGCAGTACTTC
clone size: .; J gene: TRBJ1-2; D gene: .; V gene: TRBV2; CDR3 protein: CASSGGQSYGYTF; CDR3 DNA: TGTGCCAGCAGTGGAGGACAGTCTTATGGCTACACCTTC
clone size: .; J gene: TRBJ1-5; D gene: .; V gene: TRBV23-1; CDR3 protein: CASSPPGGGAAIKDQPQHF; CDR3 DNA: TGCGCCAGCAGCCCCCCCGGCGGGGGTGCAGCGATTAAGGATCAGCCCCAGCATTTT
clone size: .; J gene: TRBJ1-1; D gene: .; V gene: TRBV4-3; CDR3 protein: CASSQDQGYTEAFF; CDR3 DNA: TGCGCCAGCAGCCAAGATCAGGGGTATACTGAAGCTTTCTTT
clone size: .; J gene: TRBJ2-7; D gene: .; V gene: TRBV9; CDR3 protein: CASSPLGTSSYEQYF; CDR3 DNA: TGTGCCAGCAGCCCTTTGGGGACGAGCTCCTACGAGCAGTACTTC
clone size: few; J gene: TRBJ2-3; D gene: TRBD1; V gene: TRBV11-2; CDR3 protein: CASSYRGSGTDTQYF; CDR3 DNA: TGTGCCAGCAGCTACAGGGGTTCGGGCACAGATACGCAGTATTTT
clone size: .; J gene: TRBJ2-2; D gene: .; V gene: TRBV4-1; CDR3 protein: CASSQRGDLTGELFF; CDR3 DNA: TGCGCCAGCAGCCAACGAGGGGATCTCACCGGGGAGCTGTTTTTT
clone size: .; J gene: TRBJ2-7; D gene: .; V gene: TRBV2; CDR3 protein: CASSEVLDRLSYEQYF; CDR3 DNA: TGTGCCAGCAGTGAAGTCCTCGACAGGTTATCCTACGAGCAGTACTTC